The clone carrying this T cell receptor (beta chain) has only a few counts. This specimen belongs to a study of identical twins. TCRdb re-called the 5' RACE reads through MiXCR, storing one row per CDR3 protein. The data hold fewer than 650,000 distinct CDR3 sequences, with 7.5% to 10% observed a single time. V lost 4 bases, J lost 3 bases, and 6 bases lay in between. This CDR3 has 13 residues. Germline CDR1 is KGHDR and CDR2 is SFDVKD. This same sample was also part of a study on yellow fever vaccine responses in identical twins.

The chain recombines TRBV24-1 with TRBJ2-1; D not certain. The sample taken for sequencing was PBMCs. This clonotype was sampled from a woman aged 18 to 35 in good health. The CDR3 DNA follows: TGTGCCACCAGTGACAGAGACTACAATGAGCAGTTCTTC. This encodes CATSDRDYNEQFF.